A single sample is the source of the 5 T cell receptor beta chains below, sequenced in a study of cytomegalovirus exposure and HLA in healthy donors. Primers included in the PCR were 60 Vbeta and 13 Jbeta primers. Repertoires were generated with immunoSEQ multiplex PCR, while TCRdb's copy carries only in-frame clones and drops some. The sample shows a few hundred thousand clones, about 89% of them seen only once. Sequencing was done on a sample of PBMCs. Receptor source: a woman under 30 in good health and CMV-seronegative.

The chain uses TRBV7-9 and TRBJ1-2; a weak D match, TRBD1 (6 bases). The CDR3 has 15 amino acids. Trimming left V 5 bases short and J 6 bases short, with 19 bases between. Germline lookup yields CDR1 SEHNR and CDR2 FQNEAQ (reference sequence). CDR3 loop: CASSSLRQEVNGYTF. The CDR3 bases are TGTGCCAGCAGCAGCCTCCGACAGGAGGTAAATGGCTACACCTTC. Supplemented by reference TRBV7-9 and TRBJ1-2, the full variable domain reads DTGVSQNPRHKITKRGQNVTFRCDPISEHNRLYWYRQTLGQGPEFLTYFQNEAQLEKSRLLSDRFSAERPKGSFSTLEIQRTEQGDSAMYLCASSSLRQEVNGYTFGSGTRLTVV.

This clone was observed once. CDR3 loop: CASSPIPPGINQPQHF. CDR3 bases: TGTGCCAGCTCACCAATTCCCCCAGGCATCAATCAGCCCCAGCATTTT. The rearrangement uses TRBV18 and TRBJ1-5; D is undetermined. This CDR3 has 16 residues. Per the germline V gene, CDR1 is KGHSH and CDR2 is LQKENI. V lost 2 bases and J 3 bases, leaving 14 bases between the germline ends.

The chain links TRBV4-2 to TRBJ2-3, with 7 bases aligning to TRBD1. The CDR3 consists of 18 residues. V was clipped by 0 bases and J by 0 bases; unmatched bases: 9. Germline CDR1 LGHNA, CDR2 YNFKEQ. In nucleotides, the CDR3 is TGTGCCAGCAGCCAAGAGATAAGGGCCAGGGGGAGCACAGATACGCAGTATTTT. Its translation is CASSQEIRARGSTDTQYF.

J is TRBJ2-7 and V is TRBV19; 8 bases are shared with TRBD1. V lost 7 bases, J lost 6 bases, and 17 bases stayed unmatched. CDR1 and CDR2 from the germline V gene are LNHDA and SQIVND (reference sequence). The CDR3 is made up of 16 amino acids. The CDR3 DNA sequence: TGTGCCAGTACATGGTCCGCAGGGGGCACTTATGGCGAGCAGTACTTC. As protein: CASTWSAGGTYGEQYF.

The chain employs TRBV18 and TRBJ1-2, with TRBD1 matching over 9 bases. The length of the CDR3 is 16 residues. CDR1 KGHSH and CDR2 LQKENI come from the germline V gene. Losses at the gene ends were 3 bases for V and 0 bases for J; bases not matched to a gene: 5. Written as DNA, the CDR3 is TGTGCCAGCTCACCTCGACAGGGGGAAGCTAACTATGGCTACACCTTC. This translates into CASSPRQGEANYGYTF.